Below, 13 T cell receptor beta chains from the same sample are listed, as sequenced in a study of cytomegalovirus exposure and HLA in healthy donors. Profiled with immunoSEQ multiplex PCR; TCRdb holds only in-frame clones, not every one. This table holds approximately 65,000 clones, roughly 95% found once. The sample taken for sequencing was PBMCs. These receptors were obtained from a woman between 18 and 29 years old in good health and CMV-seropositive.

The chain uses TRBV27 and TRBJ2-7, with 15 bases that match TRBD2. The CDR3 is made up of 17 amino acids. Unmatched junction bases numbered 5, after V lost 1 base and J lost 4 bases. Germline V gives CDR1 MNHEY, CDR2 SMNVEV (reference sequence). As DNA, the CDR3 is TGTGCCAGCAGTTTATTCGGACTAGCGGGAGGGTTTTACGAGCAGTACTTC. It is translated as CASSLFGLAGGFYEQYF.

The chain has TRBV7-9 and TRBJ2-1; possible D gene TRBD2, 5 bases. The V gene's germline CDR1 is SEHNR and CDR2 FQNEAQ (reference sequence). The V end was cut by 1 base, the J end by 7 bases, with 11 bases between. The CDR3 is 14 amino acids. CDR3 sequence: CASSLGGSGNEQFF. CDR3 coding DNA: TGTGCCAGCAGCTTAGGTGGGAGCGGTAATGAGCAGTTCTTC. The full variable domain, rest sourced from reference TRBV7-9 and TRBJ2-1, is DTGVSQNPRHKITKRGQNVTFRCDPISEHNRLYWYRQTLGQGPEFLTYFQNEAQLEKSRLLSDRFSAERPKGSFSTLEIQRTEQGDSAMYLCASSLGGSGNEQFFGPGTRLTVL.

The V and J genes are TRBV4-2 and TRBJ1-1; no reliable D call. There are 14 residues in the CDR3. Trimming shortened V by 3 bases and J by 3 bases, and 11 bases separated the two germline ends. Germline values: CDR1 LGHNA, CDR2 YNFKEQ. The CDR3 reads CASSQPERDTEAFF. CDR3 DNA sequence: TGTGCCAGCAGCCAGCCCGAGAGGGACACTGAAGCTTTCTTT.

V usage is TRBV4-1 and J usage is TRBJ2-3; 9 bases match TRBD2. V trimming: 3 bases; J trimming: 6 bases; junction bases outside the gene matches: 13. This CDR3 is 17 amino acids long. CDR1 is MGHRA, CDR2 YSYEKL, per germline. The CDR3 is CASSQLLVAGVGDTQYF. The CDR3 coding sequence is TGCGCCAGCAGCCAGTTGCTGGTAGCGGGAGTCGGGGATACGCAGTATTTT.

The V gene is TRBV28, the J gene TRBJ2-5; TRBD2 matches 12 bases. Germline V CDR1 and CDR2: MDHEN, SYDVKM. The junction had 11 bases not matched to a gene; V was cut back by 5 bases and J by 4 bases. The CDR3 length is 17 residues. The CDR3 loop reads CASSDPKTSGSTETQYF. CDR3 DNA sequence: TGTGCCAGCAGTGATCCGAAGACTAGCGGGAGCACAGAGACCCAGTACTTC.

V gene TRBV9 combines with J gene TRBJ2-3; 9 positions match TRBD2. V lost 0 bases and J lost 0; bases outside the gene matches: 8. In germline, CDR1 is SGDLS, CDR2 YYNGEE. CDR3 size: 18 residues. Here the CDR3 reads CASSVDSASGTSTDTQYF. The CDR3, as DNA: TGTGCCAGCAGCGTAGACTCGGCTAGCGGGACCAGCACAGATACGCAGTATTTT.

As DNA, the CDR3 is TGCGCCAGCAGCACAACTAGCGGGAGCTCCTACGAGCAGTACTTC. Protein: CASSTTSGSSYEQYF. The V gene is TRBV5-1, the J gene TRBJ2-7, with TRBD2 matching 11 bases. V shed 4 bases, J shed 0 bases, and the junction held 3 bases outside the gene matches. CDR3 length: 15 residues. Germline CDR1 reads SGHRS; CDR2 reads YFSETQ.

In regard to this clone: Distinct nucleotide sequences in the sample also encode this CDR3. V is TRBV7-2 and J is TRBJ2-3, with a weak D call TRBD2 (5 bases). V shed 0 bases and J shed 1 base, with 8 bases lying between them. CDR3 length: 15 residues. Germline-derived CDR1 and CDR2 are SGHTA and FQGNSA. The CDR3: CASSLAGAGTDTQYF. DNA for the CDR3: TGTGCCAGCAGCTTAGCGGGAGCCGGCACAGATACGCAGTATTTT.

This clone has just a few counts. This rearrangement joins TRBV6-5 to TRBJ2-7, with D possibly being TRBD1 (6 bases). Germline-derived CDR1 and CDR2 are MNHEY and SVGAGI. V gave up 7 bases and J gave up 5 bases, with 18 bases separating them. The CDR3 totals 14 residues. The CDR3 is CASKRDTWGDEQYF. CDR3 nucleotide sequence: TGTGCCAGCAAACGGGACACCTGGGGAGACGAGCAGTACTTC.

The chain combines TRBV7-9 with TRBJ2-7; D ambiguous. CDR3 length: 13 residues. The V end lost 0 bases, the J end lost 2 bases, and 5 bases lay between the germline ends. Germline loops: CDR1 SEHNR, CDR2 FQNEAQ (reference sequence). The DNA of the CDR3 is TGTGCCAGCAGCTTAGCCCAGACCTACGAGCAGTACTTC. Its translation: CASSLAQTYEQYF.

The chain joins TRBV5-4 to TRBJ2-3, with 7 bases fitting TRBD2. The CDR3 consists of 13 residues. The germline CDR1 and CDR2 sequences are SGHNT and YYREEE (reference sequence). The CDR3 loop reads CALWAGGTDTQYF. In DNA form, the CDR3 reads TGTGCGCTGTGGGCGGGGGGCACAGATACGCAGTATTTT.

The chain joins TRBV4-1 to TRBJ2-7; 9 bases fit TRBD1. This CDR3 has 13 amino acids. V lost 3 bases and J lost 4; bases outside the gene matches: 1. Germline V gene lookup returns CDR1 MGHRA and CDR2 YSYEKL. The CDR3 sequence is CASSHGTGYEQYF. The CDR3 DNA reads TGCGCCAGCAGCCACGGGACAGGGTACGAGCAGTACTTC.

The chain employs TRBV7-9 and TRBJ2-3; TRBD2 aligns across 10 bases. Trimming cost V 4 bases and J 5 bases; bases outside gene matches: 9. Germline V gives CDR1 SEHNR, CDR2 FQNEAQ (reference sequence). This CDR3 is 16 amino acids long. The CDR3 DNA reads as TGTGCCAGCAGCTCTCTTGGAGCGGGAGGGGGAGATACGCAGTATTTT. Its translation: CASSSLGAGGGDTQYF. Based on the CDR3 plus reference TRBV7-9 and TRBJ2-3, the full variable domain is DTGVSQNPRHKITKRGQNVTFRCDPISEHNRLYWYRQTLGQGPEFLTYFQNEAQLEKSRLLSDRFSAERPKGSFSTLEIQRTEQGDSAMYLCASSSLGAGGGDTQYFGPGTRLTVL.